A selection of T cell receptor beta chains follows, all from one sample in a study of CD8+ T cells in alopecia areata. Using immunoSEQ multiplex PCR, the repertoire was profiled, and TCRdb retains in-frame clones only, with some absent. The data contain about 210,000 clones, approximately 70% of them singletons. Sequenced here: CD4+ T cells sorted from blood, sampled around week 42, from a patient treated with tofacitinib. The origin of the receptors is a human donor with alopecia areata. Each CDR3 is given with its conserved first and last residue. The D gene is left open where the match is weak. The size of a clone is reported for some rows only, either as once, few or many, or as a class for expanded clones.

TGTGCCATCAGGACAGGGGGACAGCAGTACTTC	CAIRTGGQQYF	TRBD1	TRBV10-3	TRBJ2-7	-
TGTGCCAGCAGCCGTTTTATGGAGACCCAGTACTTC	CASSRFMETQYF	-	TRBV14	TRBJ2-5	-
TGTGCTAGTGGTAGGACTACTAGCTCCTACGAGCAGTACTTC	CASGRTTSSYEQYF	-	TRBV12-5	TRBJ2-7	-
TGTGCCAGCAGCTTAGTATTCCAGAACACTGAAGCTTTCTTT	CASSLVFQNTEAFF	-	TRBV11-3	TRBJ1-1	few
TGTGCCAGCAGTGAGGGCAGGGGTTTCTACGAGCAGTACTTC	CASSEGRGFYEQYF	-	TRBV2	TRBJ2-7	-
TGTGCCAGCAGCTTAAGGCAGCCTTTCTCAGCTGGGGCCAACGTCCTGACTTTC	CASSLRQPFSAGANVLTF	-	TRBV7-3	TRBJ2-6	many
TGTGCCAGCAGCCTAGCGGGGGGTTCCTACGAGCAGTACTTC	CASSLAGGSYEQYF	TRBD2	TRBV7-9	TRBJ2-7	few
TGCGCCAGCAGGGGACTAGCGGAGACAGATACGCAGTATTTT	CASRGLAETDTQYF	TRBD2	TRBV5-1	TRBJ2-3	few
TGTGCCAGCAGCGTAGGGTGGAGGGAGATAAACACTGAAGCTTTCTTT	CASSVGWREINTEAFF	-	TRBV9	TRBJ1-1	few
TGTGCCAGCAGCCAACAACCACCGGGGGCTTTCTTT	CASSQQPPGAFF	-	TRBV14	TRBJ1-1	-
TGCAGCGTTTCAGGGGGGGGTAATTCACCCCTCCACTTT	CSVSGGGNSPLHF	TRBD1	TRBV29-1	TRBJ1-6	-
TGCGCCAGCAGCCCCCTAGTTGGAGTAGCGGGGACGCGGGGGTCCTACAATGAGCAGTTCTTC	CASSPLVGVAGTRGSYNEQFF	TRBD2	TRBV5-1	TRBJ2-1	-
TGCGCCAGCAGCTTGTATGCAGGGGAGGATGGCTACACCTTC	CASSLYAGEDGYTF	-	TRBV5-1	TRBJ1-2	-
TGCAGCGTTGTACCCGGACAGGGGGCGGGGGGAAACACTGAAGCTTTCTTT	CSVVPGQGAGGNTEAFF	TRBD1	TRBV29-1	TRBJ1-1	few
TGTGCCTGGGGAAAGACAGGGGTCGGCACTGAAGCTTTCTTT	CAWGKTGVGTEAFF	TRBD1	TRBV30	TRBJ1-1	-
TGCAGCGTTCGACAGGGCCCTGGGTCACCCCTCCACTTT	CSVRQGPGSPLHF	TRBD1	TRBV29-1	TRBJ1-6	few
TGTGCCAGCAGCCCTCGGACAGGCGAGGGCTACACCTTC	CASSPRTGEGYTF	TRBD1	TRBV14	TRBJ1-2	-
TGTGCCAGCAGTTACTTCGGGACAGGGCAGAATCAGCCCCAGCATTTT	CASSYFGTGQNQPQHF	TRBD1	TRBV6-6	TRBJ1-5	-
TGTGCCAGCTTTCATTTGCGGACAGATACGCAGTATTTT	CASFHLRTDTQYF	-	TRBV7-9	TRBJ2-3	-
TGCAGCGCCCTCGGAGACAGGGCCTCGGAAAAACTGTTTTTT	CSALGDRASEKLFF	TRBD1	TRBV29-1	TRBJ1-4	-
TGCGCCAGCTCCGCAGCGGGGAATGAGCAGTTCTTC	CASSAAGNEQFF	TRBD2	TRBV5-1	TRBJ2-1	few
TGTGCCAGCAGCTTAGCGGGGAAGGGTTCAGATACGCAGTATTTT	CASSLAGKGSDTQYF	-	TRBV7-2	TRBJ2-3	-
TGCAGCGTTGAAGCGGTTAGGGATGGGGAGACCCAGTACTTC	CSVEAVRDGETQYF	-	TRBV29-1	TRBJ2-5	-
TGCGCCAGCAGCGAGAGGACAGGCTCTCGGAACTCCTACAATGAGCAGTTCTTC	CASSERTGSRNSYNEQFF	TRBD1	TRBV5-1	TRBJ2-1	few
TGTGCCAGCAGCTTGACATCCAATCAGCCCCAGCATTTT	CASSLTSNQPQHF	-	TRBV11-3	TRBJ1-5	once
TGTGCCAGCAGTAAGGGACACACTGCCTCCAATGAGCAGTTCTTC	CASSKGHTASNEQFF	-	TRBV6-5	TRBJ2-1	-
TGTGCCAGCAGCCGTCAGACTGAAGCTTTCTTT	CASSRQTEAFF	-	TRBV7-9	TRBJ1-1	-
TGTGCCAGCAGCTTGGGGGAGAGACAGGGCGGCGCTTTCTTT	CASSLGERQGGAFF	TRBD1	TRBV11-3	TRBJ1-1	-
TGTGCCAGCAGTGCCGACCCCAATCAGCCCCAGCATTTT	CASSADPNQPQHF	-	TRBV6-1	TRBJ1-5	few
TGTGCCAGCAGCCCTCCAGGAGATACGCAGTATTTT	CASSPPGDTQYF	-	TRBV7-8	TRBJ2-3	-
TGTGCCAGCAGCTTGGGATTTTCGAACACCGGGGAGCTGTTTTTT	CASSLGFSNTGELFF	-	TRBV5-4	TRBJ2-2	few